There are a few counts of the clone carrying this T cell receptor (beta chain). The data originate from a study of cytomegalovirus exposure and HLA in healthy donors. It was with 60 Vbeta and 13 Jbeta primers that the PCR ran. Using immunoSEQ multiplex PCR, the repertoire was profiled, and TCRdb retains in-frame clones only, with some absent. The table has 90,000 to 100,000 clones, approximately 60% seen once. CDR1 and CDR2 (germline): SGHRS, YFSETQ. Trimming removed 4 bases at V and 3 bases at J, with 22 bases between. The CDR3 has 17 amino acids. The sequenced sample was PBMCs. The V call is TRBV5-1, the J call TRBJ1-2; possible D gene TRBD1, 6 bases. This TCR derives from a boy aged 5 to 17 in good health and CMV-seropositive. Here the CDR3 DNA reads TGCGCCAGCAGCCGCCGAGACAGGCACCGCGTGGACTATGGCTACACCTTC. Amino acids: CASSRRDRHRVDYGYTF.